This is a list of T cell receptor beta chains from one sample in a study of cytomegalovirus exposure and HLA in healthy donors. Libraries were prepared by immunoSEQ multiplex PCR; TCRdb keeps only in-frame clonotypes and omits some of them. The sample lists 30,000 to 35,000 clones, more than 80% occurring once. The material sequenced was PBMCs. The receptors come from a male donor in good health and CMV-seronegative. Both conserved end residues are part of each CDR3. The D gene is left open where the match is weak. A row's size may be missing; if present it is once, few, many or a size class.

>-|TRBJ2-3|TRBD1|TRBV4-1
CASSQPGQGAKDTQYF
TGCGCCAGCAGCCAGCCGGGACAGGGGGCCAAAGATACGCAGTATTTT
>-|TRBJ1-5|-|TRBV23-1
CATRGLSNQPQHF
TGCGCCACCCGAGGGTTGAGCAATCAGCCCCAGCATTTT
>-|TRBJ1-6|-|TRBV9
CASSGMGRYNSPLHF
TGTGCCAGCAGCGGGATGGGCCGGTATAATTCACCCCTCCACTTT
>-|TRBJ2-7|-|TRBV30
CAWSVKWLYEQYF
TGTGCCTGGAGTGTGAAATGGCTCTACGAGCAGTACTTC
>-|TRBJ1-1|-|TRBV13
CASSAFGSEAFF
TGTGCCAGCAGCGCCTTCGGGAGTGAAGCTTTCTTT
>-|TRBJ1-5|-|TRBV6-1
CASSLGRASNQPQHF
TGTGCCAGCAGCCTAGGGAGGGCGAGCAATCAGCCCCAGCATTTT
>-|TRBJ1-2|-|TRBV25-1
CASSTQGGGYTF
TGTGCCAGCAGTACACAGGGCGGTGGCTACACCTTC
>once|TRBJ1-2|TRBD1|TRBV6-5
CASSYPRDRRSYGYTF
TGTGCCAGCAGTTACCCCCGGGACAGGAGAAGCTATGGCTACACCTTC
>-|TRBJ2-3|TRBD2|TRBV4-3
CASSQEVAGLAGPDTQYF
TGCGCCAGCAGCCAAGAGGTGGCGGGACTAGCGGGACCAGATACGCAGTATTTT
>-|TRBJ1-2|-|TRBV2
CASSGFENTNYGYTF
TGTGCCAGCAGTGGGTTCGAGAATACTAACTATGGCTACACCTTC
>-|TRBJ1-2|TRBD1|TRBV7-9
CASSAPGQNYGYTF
TGTGCCAGCAGCGCCCCGGGACAGAATTATGGCTACACCTTC
>-|TRBJ1-5|TRBD1|TRBV28
CASSLSGQGYQPQHF
TGTGCCAGCAGTTTATCGGGACAGGGGTATCAGCCCCAGCATTTT
>-|TRBJ1-1|-|TRBV4-2
CASSPMGHSNTEAFF
TGTGCCAGCAGCCCTATGGGGCACTCGAACACTGAAGCTTTCTTT
>-|TRBJ2-1|TRBD2|TRBV7-3
CASSLLGGDNEQFF
TGTGCCAGCAGCTTATTGGGGGGGGACAATGAGCAGTTCTTC
>-|TRBJ2-1|-|TRBV15
CATSRDSGTGETYNEQFF
TGTGCCACCAGCAGAGATAGCGGTACAGGGGAGACCTACAATGAGCAGTTCTTC
>-|TRBJ2-7|TRBD1|TRBV6-1
CASSNRGPGEQYF
TGTGCCAGCAGTAACAGGGGTCCGGGGGAGCAGTACTTC
>-|TRBJ2-7|-|TRBV29-1
CSVSQGSGEQYF
TGCAGCGTGTCACAGGGTTCTGGCGAGCAGTACTTC
>-|TRBJ1-3|-|TRBV6-1
CASSPWRGSGNTIYF
TGTGCCAGCAGTCCTTGGCGGGGTTCTGGAAACACCATATATTTT
>-|TRBJ2-3|TRBD2|TRBV29-1
CSVEETSGMAQYF
TGCAGCGTTGAAGAAACTAGCGGGATGGCGCAGTATTTT
>few|TRBJ2-2|TRBD2|TRBV14
CASSPQSLTSGRWNTGELFF
TGTGCCAGCAGCCCACAAAGCCTGACTAGCGGGAGGTGGAACACCGGGGAGCTGTTTTTT
>few|TRBJ2-3|-|TRBV7-2
CASSLQSGSTDTQYF
TGTGCCAGCAGCTTACAAAGCGGGAGCACAGATACGCAGTATTTT
>-|TRBJ2-2|TRBD1|TRBV4-1
CASSPIVGKKTGMMGATGELFF
TGCGCCAGCAGCCCGATCGTAGGGAAAAAGACAGGGATGATGGGGGCCACCGGGGAGCTGTTTTTT
>-|TRBJ1-2|TRBD1|TRBV19
CASSPRWTGDGYTF
TGTGCCAGTAGTCCCAGATGGACAGGGGATGGCTACACCTTC
>few|TRBJ1-1|-|TRBV5-6
CASSLLGRVNTEAFF
TGTGCCAGCAGCTTGTTGGGCAGGGTGAACACTGAAGCTTTCTTT
>-|TRBJ1-1|-|TRBV7-3
CASSLDGGHTEAFF
TGTGCCAGCAGCTTAGACGGAGGGCACACTGAAGCTTTCTTT
>-|TRBJ1-1|-|TRBV5-1
CASSWGGTRNTEAFF
TGCGCCAGCAGCTGGGGGGGCACCAGGAACACTGAAGCTTTCTTT
>few|TRBJ1-1|-|TRBV5-8
CASSSPRGTAEAFF
TGTGCCAGCAGCTCCCCGCGAGGAACGGCTGAAGCTTTCTTT
>-|TRBJ1-5|-|TRBV6-5
CASGEGVLNQPQHF
TGTGCCAGCGGAGAGGGTGTTCTCAATCAGCCCCAGCATTTT
>once|TRBJ2-5|TRBD2|TRBV30
CAWNTGLAGQETQYF
TGTGCCTGGAATACGGGACTAGCGGGCCAAGAGACCCAGTACTTC
>few|TRBJ2-7|TRBD2|TRBV27
CASSLVAGGYSYEQYF
TGTGCCAGCAGTTTAGTAGCGGGGGGATACTCCTACGAGCAGTACTTC
>-|TRBJ2-3|-|TRBV9
CASSVGTGIRTDTQYF
TGTGCCAGCAGCGTAGGTACGGGAATTCGCACAGATACGCAGTATTTT
>-|TRBJ2-4|-|TRBV27
CASSLGTFAGIQYF
TGTGCCAGCAGTCTCGGGACTTTTGCGGGCATTCAGTACTTC
>-|TRBJ1-5|-|TRBV28
CASSLNEGNQPQHF
TGTGCCAGCAGTTTGAACGAGGGCAATCAGCCCCAGCATTTT
>-|TRBJ2-1|-|TRBV5-6
CASSWGDGGDNEQFF
TGTGCCAGCAGCTGGGGAGACGGAGGAGACAATGAGCAGTTCTTC
>-|TRBJ2-2|TRBD1|TRBV5-1
CAGDRAGELFF
TGCGCCGGAGACAGGGCCGGGGAGCTGTTTTTT
>-|TRBJ2-5|-|TRBV6-1
CASSVGTGSWVETQYF
TGTGCCAGCAGTGTTGGAACAGGGAGTTGGGTGGAGACCCAGTACTTC
>-|TRBJ2-7|-|TRBV27
CASSSPQGSNYEQYF
TGTGCCAGCAGTTCACCACAGGGTTCCAACTACGAGCAGTACTTC
>-|TRBJ1-5|-|TRBV7-8
CASSRGGWSNQPQHF
TGTGCCAGCAGCAGGGGTGGTTGGAGCAATCAGCCCCAGCATTTT
>-|TRBJ1-5|-|TRBV2
CASSDLTVGQPQHF
TGTGCCAGCAGTGATCTGACAGTAGGCCAGCCCCAGCATTTT
>-|TRBJ2-7|-|TRBV5-8
CASSLATSGGPYEQYF
TGTGCCAGCAGCTTGGCGACCTCAGGGGGGCCCTACGAGCAGTACTTC
>few|TRBJ1-3|-|TRBV30
CAWTTGGGNTIYF
TGTGCCTGGACCACGGGGGGTGGAAACACCATATATTTT
>-|TRBJ2-3|TRBD2|TRBV5-1
CASSIGTSGGTDTQYF
TGCGCCAGCAGCATAGGGACTAGCGGGGGCACAGATACGCAGTATTTT
>few|TRBJ2-1|TRBD2|TRBV30
CAWSGLASGKGHEQFF
TGTGCCTGGAGTGGTTTGGCTAGCGGGAAGGGGCATGAGCAGTTCTTC
>few|TRBJ2-7|TRBD1|TRBV19
CASSTQGDRAQYF
TGTGCCAGTAGTACCCAGGGGGACAGGGCCCAGTACTTC
>-|TRBJ1-5|TRBD1|TRBV6-1
CASSEDREHQPQHF
TGTGCCAGCAGTGAGGACAGGGAGCATCAGCCCCAGCATTTT
>-|TRBJ2-1|-|TRBV9
CASSETGSYNEQFF
TGTGCCAGCAGCGAAACAGGATCCTACAATGAGCAGTTCTTC
>-|TRBJ1-5|-|TRBV4-1
CASSQAGGGDQPQHF
TGCGCCAGCAGCCAGGCCGGGGGGGGAGATCAGCCCCAGCATTTT
>once|TRBJ1-2|TRBD1|TRBV7-8
CASSQDRGPYTF
TGTGCCAGCAGCCAGGACAGGGGGCCCTACACCTTC
>-|TRBJ1-5|-|TRBV6-5
CASSYSWGGNQPQHF
TGTGCCAGCAGTTACTCGTGGGGAGGCAATCAGCCCCAGCATTTT
>-|TRBJ1-5|-|TRBV7-9
CASSLAGRDQPQHF
TGTGCCAGCAGCTTAGCGGGGCGCGATCAGCCCCAGCATTTT
>-|TRBJ1-1|-|TRBV9
CASSVGPGNTEAFF
TGTGCCAGCAGCGTAGGTCCAGGGAACACTGAAGCTTTCTTT